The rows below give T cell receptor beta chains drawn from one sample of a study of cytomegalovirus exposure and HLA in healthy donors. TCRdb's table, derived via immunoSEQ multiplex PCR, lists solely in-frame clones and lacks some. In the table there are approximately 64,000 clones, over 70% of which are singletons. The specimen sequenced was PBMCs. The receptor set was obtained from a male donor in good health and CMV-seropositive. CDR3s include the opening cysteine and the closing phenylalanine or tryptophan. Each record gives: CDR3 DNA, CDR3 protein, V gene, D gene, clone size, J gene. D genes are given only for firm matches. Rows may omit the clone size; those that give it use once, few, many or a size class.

DNA: TGTGCCAGCAGTGAAATAGGAGTTTCCTCCTACAATGAGCAGTTCTTC
CDR3: CASSEIGVSSYNEQFF
V: TRBV2
D: NA
size: NA
J: TRBJ2-1

DNA: TGTGCCAGCAGCTCTCGGGAGGGAGCCAACACTATTTTCGAGCAGTACTTC
CDR3: CASSSREGANTIFEQYF
V: TRBV13
D: TRBD2
size: once
J: TRBJ2-7

DNA: TGTGCCAGCAGCTACACAGGGGCCCGCACAGATACGCAGTATTTT
CDR3: CASSYTGARTDTQYF
V: TRBV9
D: TRBD1
size: few
J: TRBJ2-3

DNA: TGTGCCAGCAGCGGGGGACTAGCGGGTAACACAGATACGCAGTATTTT
CDR3: CASSGGLAGNTDTQYF
V: TRBV5-5
D: TRBD2
size: few
J: TRBJ2-3

DNA: TGTGCCAGCAATAAGGGGATGGGGCAGCCCCAGCATTTT
CDR3: CASNKGMGQPQHF
V: TRBV9
D: NA
size: NA
J: TRBJ1-5

DNA: TGTGCCAGCAGCTCGACAGGGGGCTTCAACTATGGCTACACCTTC
CDR3: CASSSTGGFNYGYTF
V: TRBV7-9
D: TRBD1
size: NA
J: TRBJ1-2

DNA: TGTGCCAGCAGCTCGACAGAGAACTATGGCTACACCTTC
CDR3: CASSSTENYGYTF
V: TRBV7-9
D: NA
size: NA
J: TRBJ1-2

DNA: TGTGCCAGCAGCCAAGGATGGTTTCTAGCGGGGACCACAGATACGCAGTATTTT
CDR3: CASSQGWFLAGTTDTQYF
V: TRBV4-2
D: TRBD2
size: NA
J: TRBJ2-3

DNA: TGTGCCATCAGTGACGAGGACAGGGGTCGGAGCTACACCTTC
CDR3: CAISDEDRGRSYTF
V: TRBV10-3
D: TRBD1
size: once
J: TRBJ1-2

DNA: TGTGCCAGCTCGTCCGGGACAGGGGGCACTAATGAAAAACTGTTTTTT
CDR3: CASSSGTGGTNEKLFF
V: TRBV18
D: TRBD1
size: few
J: TRBJ1-4

DNA: TGTGCCAGCAGTTACTCCCCACAGGGATTCGGCTACACCTTC
CDR3: CASSYSPQGFGYTF
V: TRBV6-5
D: NA
size: NA
J: TRBJ1-2

DNA: TGCAGCGTTTCCGGTTATTCTGGAAACACCATATATTTT
CDR3: CSVSGYSGNTIYF
V: TRBV29-1
D: NA
size: NA
J: TRBJ1-3

DNA: TGCGCCAGCAGCCAAGTTAGGGCTAGCGGGGGATACACTCGAGCCTACAATGAGCAGTTCTTC
CDR3: CASSQVRASGGYTRAYNEQFF
V: TRBV4-3
D: TRBD2
size: NA
J: TRBJ2-1

DNA: TGTGCCAGTACCCAGGGGCAGGTGAGCTCCTACAATGAGCAGTTCTTC
CDR3: CASTQGQVSSYNEQFF
V: TRBV19
D: NA
size: NA
J: TRBJ2-1

DNA: TGTGCCAGCAGCTCTCGGACAGGGGGAATCGATGAGCAGTTCTTC
CDR3: CASSSRTGGIDEQFF
V: TRBV7-2
D: TRBD1
size: NA
J: TRBJ2-1

DNA: TGTGCCAGCACCCAACACAGGTCCCCGCCCGAAGCTTTCTTT
CDR3: CASTQHRSPPEAFF
V: TRBV6-6
D: NA
size: NA
J: TRBJ1-1

DNA: TGTGCCAGCAGTTTAAGGCGGAGTCAGCCCCAGCATTTT
CDR3: CASSLRRSQPQHF
V: TRBV27
D: NA
size: NA
J: TRBJ1-5

DNA: TGTGCCAGCAGTGAATATTCCGCTACCTATAATTCACCCCTCCACTTT
CDR3: CASSEYSATYNSPLHF
V: TRBV25-1
D: NA
size: once
J: TRBJ1-6

DNA: TGCAGCGTTGAAGGGACAGGGGTTGAAGCTTTCTTT
CDR3: CSVEGTGVEAFF
V: TRBV29-1
D: TRBD1
size: once
J: TRBJ1-1

DNA: TGTGCCAGCAGCCACTTGAGGGATTACAATGAGCAGTTCTTC
CDR3: CASSHLRDYNEQFF
V: TRBV11-2
D: NA
size: NA
J: TRBJ2-1

DNA: TGTGCCAGCAGTTTATCGAGAACCGGGAGCACTGAAGCTTTCTTT
CDR3: CASSLSRTGSTEAFF
V: TRBV27
D: NA
size: NA
J: TRBJ1-1

DNA: TGCGCCAGCAGCTTGGTAGGGGAACGGGAGACCCAGTACTTC
CDR3: CASSLVGERETQYF
V: TRBV5-1
D: NA
size: once
J: TRBJ2-5

DNA: TGTGCCAGCTCACGAGGACAGTCCTACGAGCAGTACTTC
CDR3: CASSRGQSYEQYF
V: TRBV18
D: NA
size: NA
J: TRBJ2-7

DNA: TGCGCCAGCAGCTTTGGCCCGGCGGGTCAGCCCCAGCATTTT
CDR3: CASSFGPAGQPQHF
V: TRBV5-1
D: NA
size: few
J: TRBJ1-5

DNA: TGTGCCAGCAGCTTCCCGACAGGGACGAGCGAGCAGTACTTC
CDR3: CASSFPTGTSEQYF
V: TRBV5-8
D: TRBD1
size: NA
J: TRBJ2-7

DNA: TGCGCCAGCAGCCAAGAGGGACAGTTGAACACTGAAGCTTTCTTT
CDR3: CASSQEGQLNTEAFF
V: TRBV4-1
D: TRBD1
size: NA
J: TRBJ1-1

DNA: TGTGCGCCCGTGGTTGGCGGAACTTCTAATTCACCCCTCCACTTT
CDR3: CAPVVGGTSNSPLHF
V: TRBV5-3
D: NA
size: few
J: TRBJ1-6

DNA: TGTGCCAGCAGCCAAAACCGGGGGTTACAGAATTCACCCCTCCACTTT
CDR3: CASSQNRGLQNSPLHF
V: TRBV5-4
D: NA
size: NA
J: TRBJ1-6

DNA: TGTGCCAGCACCTGGACAGGGAATGAAAAACTGTTTTTT
CDR3: CASTWTGNEKLFF
V: TRBV28
D: TRBD1
size: once
J: TRBJ1-4

DNA: TGTGCCAGCAGCCCAGGGGGCTACGAGCAGTACTTC
CDR3: CASSPGGYEQYF
V: TRBV9
D: TRBD1
size: NA
J: TRBJ2-7

DNA: TGTGCCAGTAGTATTAGTTGGGACACGAACCAGCCCCAGCATTTT
CDR3: CASSISWDTNQPQHF
V: TRBV19
D: NA
size: NA
J: TRBJ1-5

DNA: TGTGCCAGCGGCACAGGGGGCTCCTACGAGCAGTACTTC
CDR3: CASGTGGSYEQYF
V: TRBV7-6
D: TRBD1
size: NA
J: TRBJ2-7

DNA: TGTGCCAGCGGCCCGGGACTAGCGGGCTACGAGCAGTACTTC
CDR3: CASGPGLAGYEQYF
V: TRBV6-5
D: TRBD2
size: NA
J: TRBJ2-7

DNA: TGTGCCAGCAGCTCGGGACTAGCGGGGGACACAGATACGCAGTATTTT
CDR3: CASSSGLAGDTDTQYF
V: TRBV13
D: TRBD2
size: NA
J: TRBJ2-3

DNA: TGTGCCAGCAGCACGGGGAGAGGCTCCTACAATGAGCAGTTCTTC
CDR3: CASSTGRGSYNEQFF
V: TRBV11-1
D: NA
size: NA
J: TRBJ2-1

DNA: TGTGCCATTAACCCTGGGGAGGGTACCGGGGAGCTGTTTTTT
CDR3: CAINPGEGTGELFF
V: TRBV6-6
D: TRBD2
size: NA
J: TRBJ2-2

DNA: TGTGCCAGCAGCCAGGGGCCGACCGGGGAGCTGTTTTTT
CDR3: CASSQGPTGELFF
V: TRBV27
D: NA
size: NA
J: TRBJ2-2

DNA: TGTGCCAGCAGTTTAGGACAGGGGGGATCCAAGGACTTC
CDR3: CASSLGQGGSKDF
V: TRBV7-2
D: TRBD1
size: once
J: TRBJ2-5

DNA: TGTGCCAGCAGTGAAGCGCCGGGACACTTAAACTATGGCTACACCTTC
CDR3: CASSEAPGHLNYGYTF
V: TRBV6-1
D: NA
size: NA
J: TRBJ1-2

DNA: TGTGCCAGCAGCCCGGGACAGTCTCGGGATGGCTACACCTTC
CDR3: CASSPGQSRDGYTF
V: TRBV6-5
D: TRBD1
size: NA
J: TRBJ1-2

DNA: TGTGCCAGCTCACCAGGGACAGGGGGCTATGGCTACACCTTC
CDR3: CASSPGTGGYGYTF
V: TRBV18
D: TRBD1
size: NA
J: TRBJ1-2

DNA: TGTGCCAGCAGCTTGTTGGCGGGGATACAAGAGACCCAGTACTTC
CDR3: CASSLLAGIQETQYF
V: TRBV5-6
D: NA
size: NA
J: TRBJ2-5

DNA: TGTGCCAGCAGCCAAGGACAGGGAAGCTGGGTGAACACTGAAGCTTTCTTT
CDR3: CASSQGQGSWVNTEAFF
V: TRBV7-2
D: TRBD1
size: NA
J: TRBJ1-1

DNA: TGCGCCAGCAGCTTGGTGTGGGGACAGACAGAGACCCAGTACTTC
CDR3: CASSLVWGQTETQYF
V: TRBV5-1
D: TRBD1
size: NA
J: TRBJ2-5

DNA: TGTGCCACCAGCGAGCCTCTACAGGGCTCCTACGAGCAGTACTTC
CDR3: CATSEPLQGSYEQYF
V: TRBV15
D: NA
size: once
J: TRBJ2-7

DNA: TGTGCCAGCAGTTTTCGGGGGACCGAGCAGTACTTC
CDR3: CASSFRGTEQYF
V: TRBV27
D: NA
size: NA
J: TRBJ2-7

DNA: TGTGCCAGCAGCTTAGGAAGGGGCCTTAAGGAGCAGTACTTC
CDR3: CASSLGRGLKEQYF
V: TRBV13
D: NA
size: NA
J: TRBJ2-7

DNA: TGTGCCAGCAGCGTGGGGGGGCTGACCGGGGAGCTGTTTTTT
CDR3: CASSVGGLTGELFF
V: TRBV27
D: NA
size: NA
J: TRBJ2-2

DNA: TGTGCCAGCCGGCGAGGGGAGGGGGAGACCCAGTACTTC
CDR3: CASRRGEGETQYF
V: TRBV2
D: TRBD2
size: NA
J: TRBJ2-5

DNA: TGTGCCAGCACCAGAAACTCCTACGAGCAGTACTTC
CDR3: CASTRNSYEQYF
V: TRBV6-6
D: NA
size: NA
J: TRBJ2-7

DNA: TGTGCCAGCAGCCACCCGACAGGGGCGAACACTGAAGCTTTCTTT
CDR3: CASSHPTGANTEAFF
V: TRBV14
D: TRBD1
size: NA
J: TRBJ1-1

DNA: TGTGCCAGCAGCCACAAGCGGGACGGCGGGGAGCTGTTTTTT
CDR3: CASSHKRDGGELFF
V: TRBV14
D: TRBD2
size: NA
J: TRBJ2-2